Listed here are 21 T cell receptor beta chains from one sample, sequenced in a study of cytomegalovirus exposure and HLA in healthy donors. The primer mix had 60 Vbeta and 13 Jbeta primers. Here immunoSEQ multiplex PCR was the method, and the copy in TCRdb shows in-frame clones only, minus some. The sample includes roughly 280,000 clones, under 80% of them seen just once. The sample was PBMCs. These receptors were collected from a female donor in good health and CMV-seronegative.

This chain links TRBV21-1 with TRBJ2-4; TRBD2 is taken as the D call from the table, unchecked against the DNA. TRBV21-1 is assigned pseudogene status. The CDR3 runs to 16 residues. The CDR3 is CASSILAELAKNIQYF. As DNA, the CDR3 is TGTGCCAGCAGCATCCTAGCGGAGTTAGCCAAAAACATTCAGTACTTC.

CDR3 in amino acids: CASSVQMAGTSVRDEQFF. CDR3 DNA sequence: TGTGCCAGCAGCGTACAGATGGCCGGGACTAGCGTTAGAGATGAGCAGTTCTTC. The gene calls are TRBV7-6 and TRBJ2-1; 10 bases align to TRBD2. The germline V gene has CDR1 SGHVS and CDR2 FNYEAQ. CDR3 length: 18 amino acids. Unmatched junction bases numbered 18, after V lost 5 bases and J lost 8 bases. Combining the CDR3 with reference TRBV7-6 and TRBJ2-1 gives the whole variable domain GAGVSQSPRYKVTKRGQDVALRCDPISGHVSLYWYRQALGQGPEFLTYFNYEAQQDKSGLPNDRFSAERPEGSISTLTIQRTEQRDSAMYRCASSVQMAGTSVRDEQFFGPGTRLTVL.

As regards this clone: Other DNA sequences in this specimen translate into the identical CDR3. The chain uses TRBV19 and TRBJ2-7; 8 nucleotides align to TRBD1. Looked up from germline, CDR1 is LNHDA and CDR2 is SQIVND (reference sequence). The CDR3 sequence is 14 residues long. The J segment lost 2 bases and the V segment lost 6 bases, leaving 6 bases of the junction unmatched. CDR3 loop: CASSPGTGPYEQYF. CDR3 DNA: TGTGCCAGTAGCCCCGGGACAGGACCCTACGAGCAGTACTTC.

The chain employs TRBV19 and TRBJ1-1; the D is unclear. Trimming left V 9 bases short and J 5 bases short, with 22 bases between. The V gene's germline CDR1 is LNHDA and CDR2 SQIVND (reference sequence). The CDR3 is 15 amino acids. The CDR3 DNA reads TGTGCCAGCCAATTGAGAGGGAAGAGTAAGACTGAAGCTTTCTTT. It is translated as CASQLRGKSKTEAFF.

The chain couples TRBV6-5 to TRBJ2-1; 11 bases align to TRBD2. The CDR3 sequence is 15 residues long. Trimming took 8 bases from V and 6 from J; bases not matched to a gene: 9. Looked up from germline, CDR1 is MNHEY and CDR2 is SVGAGI. DNA of the CDR3: TGTGCCAGCCCCAAACGGACTAGCGGGTCCAATGAGCAGTTCTTC. This codes for CASPKRTSGSNEQFF.

The rearrangement uses TRBV4-2 and TRBJ1-4; maybe TRBD1 (6 bases). Trimming pared 3 bases from V and 7 bases from J, leaving 12 bases between. This CDR3 is 14 amino acids long. Germline lookup yields CDR1 LGHNA and CDR2 YNFKEQ. The CDR3 reads CASSQRQGTEKLFF. In DNA form, the CDR3 reads TGTGCCAGCAGCCAGCGGCAGGGGACTGAAAAACTGTTTTTT.

This chain uses TRBV5-4 with TRBJ1-4, with TRBD1 matching 7 bases. The V segment lost 4 bases and the J segment 5 bases; nucleotides outside the gene matches: 11. In germline, CDR1 is SGHNT, CDR2 YYREEE (reference sequence). There are 16 residues in the CDR3. CDR3 DNA sequence: TGTGCCAGCAGCACTGGGACAGCCCCCGGCAATGAAAAACTGTTTTTT. Translating it yields CASSTGTAPGNEKLFF.

A word on this clone: Other nucleotide sequences from this sample produce the same CDR3. The V call is TRBV27, the J call TRBJ2-5; perhaps TRBD2 as D (6 bases). The better agreement between TRBJ2-7 and the DNA end casts doubt on the J call. CDR1 is MNHEY, CDR2 SMNVEV, per germline (reference sequence). The CDR3 is made up of 14 amino acids. The CDR3 coding sequence is TGTGCCAGCAGTTTCGGGGGAAATTCCTACGAGCAGTACTTC. Encoded protein: CASSFGGNSYEQYF.

The chain carries TRBV10-1 and TRBJ2-7; 12 nucleotides match TRBD2. J lost 1 base, V lost 8 bases, and 6 bases had no gene match. Germline V gene lookup returns CDR1 WNHNN and CDR2 SYGVQD (reference sequence). The CDR3 loop spans 15 amino acids. This chain's CDR3 is CASCVTSGSSYEQYF. CDR3 in DNA: TGCGCCAGCTGCGTGACTAGCGGGAGTTCCTACGAGCAGTACTTC.

DNA for the CDR3: TGTGCCAGCAGCGTAGGTGCTAGCGCCTACAATGAGCAGTTCTTC. Translating gives CASSVGASAYNEQFF. V is TRBV9 and J is TRBJ2-1; weak D call: TRBD2 (6 bases). The CDR3 runs to 15 residues. Germline V gene sequence: CDR1 SGDLS, CDR2 YYNGEE. The V end lost 0 bases, the J end lost 2 bases, and 9 bases lay between the germline ends.

The V call is TRBV27, the J call TRBJ1-1, with D maybe TRBD1 (6 bases). The CDR3 sequence is 14 residues long. Trimming cost V 2 bases and J 4 bases, with 11 bases left between them. The V gene's germline CDR1 is MNHEY and CDR2 SMNVEV (reference sequence). The CDR3 nucleotides read TGTGCCAGCAGTTTAGCGGGGGGCGGCACTGAAGCTTTCTTT. Protein product: CASSLAGGGTEAFF.

This clone was detected once. This chain uses TRBV7-8 with TRBJ1-2; D possibly corresponds to TRBD1 (6 bases). Germline-derived CDR1 and CDR2 are SGHVS and FQNEAQ. V lost 5 bases and J lost 1, with 11 bases in between. This CDR3 is built from 14 residues. The CDR3 bases are TGTGCCAGCAGCCCTCCACAGGGTAACTATGGCTACACCTTC. The encoded protein is CASSPPQGNYGYTF.

V usage is TRBV21-1 and J usage is TRBJ2-7; the DNA was not compared with TRBD1, the D call given in the table. TRBV21-1 is noted as a pseudogene. This CDR3 spans 13 amino acids. Here the CDR3 reads CASGGQANYEQYF. Written as DNA, the CDR3 is TGTGCCAGCGGTGGACAGGCAAACTACGAGCAGTACTTC.

Remarks on this clone: At one end the junction does not follow the germline gene, possibly because of a read error. This CDR3 is also generated by other DNA sequences in the sample. This CDR3 reads CASRSQFSFNNYGYTF. The CDR3 DNA is TGTGCCAGCAGGTCGCAATTTAGCTTCAATAACTATGGCTATACCTTC. V is TRBV11-2 and J is TRBJ1-2; D is ambiguous. CDR1 and CDR2 from the germline V gene are SGHAT and FQNNGV. The CDR3 has 16 amino acids.

The chain employs TRBV5-1 and TRBJ2-3; TRBD2 aligns across 10 bases. After removal of 4 bases from V and 0 bases from J, the junction contained 17 bases not matched to a gene. CDR3 size: 20 residues. Germline loops: CDR1 SGHRS, CDR2 YFSETQ. CDR3 DNA: TGCGCCAGCAGCCTAGCTCCGGGACTAGCGCGGAAGTCTAGCACAGATACGCAGTATTTT. Translated: CASSLAPGLARKSSTDTQYF.

The table lists this clone with a few counts. The chain has TRBV7-9 and TRBJ2-5; possibly TRBD1 for D (5 bases). The V end was cut by 5 bases, the J end by 5 bases, with 18 bases between. This CDR3 is built from 15 residues. The germline V gene encodes CDR1 SEHNR and CDR2 FQNEAQ (reference sequence). CDR3 in DNA: TGTGCCAGCAGCCCCGGAAGGGGATTTGAGGAGACCCAGTACTTC. This codes for CASSPGRGFEETQYF.

The rearrangement joins TRBV5-1 to TRBJ2-7; TRBD2 matches 9 bases. The germline gives CDR1 SGHRS, CDR2 YFSETQ. The CDR3 spans 18 residues. J was trimmed by 4 bases and V by 4 bases; bases with no gene match: 18. CDR3 DNA: TGCGCCAGCAGCCATCCCCTCTCGACGGCGGGAGGGCCTTACGAGCAGTACTTC. This codes for CASSHPLSTAGGPYEQYF. Full variable domain (rest looked up from reference TRBV5-1 and TRBJ2-7): KAGVTQTPRYLIKTRGQQVTLSCSPISGHRSVSWYQQTPGQGLQFLFEYFSETQRNKGNFPGRFSGRQFSNSRSEMNVSTLELGDSALYLCASSHPLSTAGGPYEQYFGPGTRLTVT.

The chain recombines TRBV29-1 with TRBJ1-5; unclear D gene. The CDR3 length is 14 residues. Trimming left V 4 bases short and J 0 bases short, with 10 bases between. The germline gives CDR1 SQVTM, CDR2 ANQGSEA. The CDR3 DNA follows: TGCAGCGTTGCGTATGGCCGTAGCAATCAGCCCCAGCATTTT. Its translation is CSVAYGRSNQPQHF.

The gene calls are TRBV28 and TRBJ1-1; D might be TRBD1 (6 bases). There are 15 residues in the CDR3. The V gene's germline CDR1 is MDHEN and CDR2 SYDVKM. V lost 5 bases and J 1 base, leaving 14 bases between the germline ends. The CDR3 protein is CASSIRGRANTEAFF. CDR3 in DNA: TGTGCCAGCAGTATAAGGGGGAGGGCGAACACTGAAGCTTTCTTT. Drawing the rest from reference TRBV28 and TRBJ1-1, the complete variable domain is DVKVTQSSRYLVKRTGEKVFLECVQDMDHENMFWYRQDPGLGLRLIYFSYDVKMKEKGDIPEGYSVSREKKERFSLILESASTNQTSMYLCASSIRGRANTEAFFGQGTRLTVV.

The rearrangement joins TRBV18 to TRBJ1-5; D unclear. The CDR3 length is 19 residues. Germline CDR1 is KGHSH and CDR2 is LQKENI. The ends were cut back, 3 bases at V and 0 bases at J, with 21 bases in the middle. CDR3 loop: CASSPPWGGPGGSNQPQHF. The CDR3 nucleotides are TGTGCCAGCTCACCCCCGTGGGGAGGGCCGGGTGGTAGCAATCAGCCCCAGCATTTT.

The chain combines TRBV19 with TRBJ1-1; 10 positions match TRBD1. V shed 7 bases, J shed 1 base, and the junction held 3 bases outside the gene matches. Germline CDR1 and CDR2: LNHDA and SQIVND (reference sequence). The CDR3 runs to 14 residues. In DNA form, the CDR3 reads TGTGCCAGTATTCGGACAGGGGGGAACACTGAAGCTTTCTTT. Encoded protein: CASIRTGGNTEAFF.